Included here is one T cell receptor beta chain sequence, with context. PCR employed 60 Vbeta and 13 Jbeta primers. Libraries were prepared by immunoSEQ multiplex PCR; TCRdb keeps only in-frame clonotypes and omits some of them. The table shows 120,000 or so clones, with over 70% occurring only once. This record belongs to a study of cytomegalovirus exposure and HLA in healthy donors. What was sequenced was PBMCs. The TCR was taken from a woman aged 45-65 years in good health and CMV-seronegative.

The CDR3 DNA reads as TGTGCCAGCAGCGCTTTAACCGGGACAGCTATTCGGCACGAGCAGTACTTC. It codes for CASSALTGTAIRHEQYF. This rearrangement joins TRBV7-9 to TRBJ2-7; 7 nucleotides match TRBD1. The CDR3 consists of 17 residues. Germline V lookup: CDR1 SEHNR, CDR2 FQNEAQ (reference sequence). Trimming at V came to 5 bases and at J to 5 bases, leaving 18 bases not matched to a gene.